This T cell receptor (beta chain) emerged from a study of neoadjuvant anti-PD-1 for oral cavity cancer. Study background: Around day 43, patients without progression received a fourth nivolumab dose before surgery. Study-wide findings and caveats: TCR analyses covered only a few patients per response group. After neoadjuvant nivolumab, PBMC T cell clonality was significantly higher in non-responders than responders.

Time point given: after neoadjuvant nivolumab, at surgical resection. Analysis of PBMCs was direct, with no culture step. Assay: immunoSEQ multiplex PCR; the TCRdb copy retains only in-frame clones and omits some. The data hold about 72,000 clones, with about 85% observed a single time. As to this clone: Its antigen remains unidentified.

The CDR3 has 17 residues. The V end lost 1 base, the J end lost 6 bases, and 17 bases lay between the germline ends. Per the germline V gene, CDR1 is SGHRS and CDR2 is YFSETQ. The source of this sequence is a person between 40 and 79 years old with oral cavity squamous cell carcinoma. The chain carries TRBV5-1 and TRBJ2-6; weak D call: TRBD1 (5 bases). The specimen was PBMCs, collected after nivolumab (anti-PD-1) treatment. The CDR3 DNA sequence: TGCGCCAGCAGCTTGTCGGCAGGGTCTCTGGTGGCCAACGTCCTGACTTTC. Translating gives CASSLSAGSLVANVLTF.